A selection of T cell receptor beta chains follows, all from one sample in a study of radiotherapy plus CTLA-4 blockade in lung cancer. This table comes from immunoSEQ multiplex PCR, and its TCRdb copy is limited to in-frame clones, with some not included. The sample consists of about 99,000 clones, just over 85% of them appearing once. The sample consisted of peripheral blood, taken from a patient treated with radiotherapy plus ipilimumab. These TCRs come from a human donor with non-small cell lung cancer that progressed on radiotherapy plus ipilimumab. Each CDR3 is given with its conserved first and last residue. The D gene is left open where the match is weak. Some rows have no size entry. The others give once, few or many, or a class for an expanded clone.

D | J | size | V | DNA | CDR3
TRBD2 | TRBJ2-3 | . | TRBV7-9 | TGTGCCAGCAGCTTACTAGCGGGAGACGCAGATACGCAGTATTTT | CASSLLAGDADTQYF
. | TRBJ1-4 | . | TRBV5-1 | TGCGCCAGCAGCTTCGGCAGGGGCTCACCCCGCGAAAAACTGTTTTTT | CASSFGRGSPREKLFF
TRBD2 | TRBJ2-7 | . | TRBV5-1 | TGCGCCAGCAGCTTGTGGGCGGGGGTAAGCTCCTACGAGCAGTACTTC | CASSLWAGVSSYEQYF
TRBD1 | TRBJ1-2 | once | TRBV5-6 | TGTGCCAGCAGCTTGGGGACAGGGGGCTTTGGCTACACCTTC | CASSLGTGGFGYTF
. | TRBJ2-7 | . | TRBV4-1 | TGCGCCAGCAGTCAAGACCAATTCCGTTCGGGGACCCTCTCCTACGAGCAGTACTTC | CASSQDQFRSGTLSYEQYF
TRBD2 | TRBJ2-1 | . | TRBV7-7 | TGTGCTAGCAGCTTAGGGTCCGCGGGAGTGGGCAATGAGCAGTTCTTC | CASSLGSAGVGNEQFF
. | TRBJ1-3 | . | TRBV2 | TGTGCCAGCAGGCGGGATTTCGGCGGAAACACCATATATTTT | CASRRDFGGNTIYF
. | TRBJ1-4 | once | TRBV5-4 | TGTGCCAGCAGCTTTGGGGGGGTCGGCACTAATGAAAAACTGTTTTTT | CASSFGGVGTNEKLFF
. | TRBJ1-5 | . | TRBV6-1 | TGTGCCAGCAACCGAGGATATCAGCCCCAGCATTTT | CASNRGYQPQHF
. | TRBJ2-7 | . | TRBV4-1 | TGCGCCAGCAGCCAAGATACGGGGGTTATCACCTACGAGCAGTACTTC | CASSQDTGVITYEQYF
TRBD2 | TRBJ2-1 | . | TRBV5-6 | TGTGCCAGCAGCGATATAGCGGGAGTAATTTACAATGAGCAGTTCTTC | CASSDIAGVIYNEQFF
. | TRBJ1-2 | few | TRBV7-3 | TGTGCCAGCAGCTTAAGCCAGGGAGTTGGCTACACCTTC | CASSLSQGVGYTF
. | TRBJ1-1 | . | TRBV25-1 | TGTGCCAGCAGGAACGACGACGTGAACACTGAAGCTTTCTTT | CASRNDDVNTEAFF
. | TRBJ2-3 | . | TRBV7-9 | TGTGCCAGCAGCTCCGCGGGTCCCACAGATACGCAGTATTTT | CASSSAGPTDTQYF
TRBD1 | TRBJ1-2 | . | TRBV7-9 | TGTGCCAGCAGCTTAGGGACAGGGTTAACGATGTCTAACTATGGCTACACCTTC | CASSLGTGLTMSNYGYTF
. | TRBJ1-3 | few | TRBV5-1 | TGCGCCAGCAGCTGGAGTGAACCAGCCTCTGGAAACACCATATATTTT | CASSWSEPASGNTIYF
. | TRBJ1-1 | . | TRBV2 | TGTGCCAGCATCTTTGGGGTGAACACTGAAGCTTTCTTT | CASIFGVNTEAFF
TRBD2 | TRBJ2-5 | . | TRBV2 | TGTGCCGGGGGGGAGGGCCGTGTCGAGACCCAGTACTTC | CAGGEGRVETQYF
. | TRBJ1-2 | . | TRBV5-6 | TGTGCCAGCAGCCCTATAGGGACGGACGCCGGCGGCTACACCTTC | CASSPIGTDAGGYTF
. | TRBJ2-7 | . | TRBV4-1 | TGCGCCAGCAGCCAAGGGAGAGCTGCAACCTACGAGCAGTACTTC | CASSQGRAATYEQYF
TRBD2 | TRBJ2-1 | . | TRBV5-1 | TGCGCCAGCAGCTTAGCGGGAGGGAGCTCCTACAATGAGCAGTTCTTC | CASSLAGGSSYNEQFF
. | TRBJ1-2 | . | TRBV7-9 | TGTGCCAGCAGGCCCCCGGGGGGGCTCTCGGGCTACACCTTC | CASRPPGGLSGYTF